A single sample is the source of the 30 T cell receptor beta chains below, sequenced in a study of quantifying T cell responses using KT2 cells. Study as a whole: TCR alpha and beta constant-region primers primed reverse transcription of RNA.

A single-stranded UMI oligo with SP2 sequence was ligated to cDNA 3' ends. An equimolar mix of RC1.1 and RC1.2 primed the beta chain across TRBC1 and TRBC2. TCRdb independently ran MiXCR on the UMI-ligation and nested PCR reads; one entry per CDR3 protein. The sample holds fewer than 45,000 distinct CDR3 sequences, approximately 15% seen once. Specimen: PBMCs spiked with cells of the T cell clone KT2. All receptors come from a human donor.

This chain connects TRBV7-6 to TRBJ2-5; 10 bases line up with TRBD1. The germline CDR1 and CDR2 sequences are SGHVS and FNYEAQ. The CDR3 is 14 amino acids. The V and J ends lost 1 base and 4 bases, in that order; junction bases with no gene match: 0. Written as DNA, the CDR3 is TGTGCCAGCAGCTTAGGACAGGGGGCAGAGACCCAGTACTTC. Translated: CASSLGQGAETQYF. Full variable domain (rest looked up from reference TRBV7-6 and TRBJ2-5): GAGVSQSPRYKVTKRGQDVALRCDPISGHVSLYWYRQALGQGPEFLTYFNYEAQQDKSGLPNDRFSAERPEGSISTLTIQRTEQRDSAMYRCASSLGQGAETQYFGPGTRLLVL.

V is TRBV3-1 and J is TRBJ1-1; D not certain. The CDR3 has 13 amino acids. Trimming took 4 bases from V and 3 from J, leaving 9 bases between them. Germline lookup yields CDR1 LGHDT and CDR2 YNNKEL (reference sequence). CDR3 amino acids: CASSPPGYTEAFF. CDR3 in DNA: TGTGCCAGCAGCCCCCCGGGGTACACTGAAGCTTTCTTT.

This clonotype was seen at least ten times. The V gene is TRBV6-2 or TRBV6-3, the J gene TRBJ2-7, with TRBD1 identical over 8 bases. Unmatched junction bases numbered 6, after V lost 1 base and J lost 7 bases. Germline lookup yields CDR1 MNHEY and CDR2 SVGEGT. The length of the CDR3 is 14 residues. The CDR3 is CASSYLTGGSEQYF. CDR3 sequence (DNA): TGTGCCAGCAGTTACTTAACAGGGGGAAGTGAGCAGTACTTC.

This sequence joins TRBV7-3 and TRBJ1-1; 7 bases map to TRBD1. Germline V lookup: CDR1 SGHTA, CDR2 FQGTGA. This CDR3 spans 13 amino acids. The V and J ends lost 2 bases and 8 bases, in that order; junction bases with no gene match: 5. The CDR3 coding sequence is TGTGCCAGCAGCTTATCGGCAGGGGGGGAAGCTTTCTTT. The encoded protein is CASSLSAGGEAFF.

This clonotype was detected only a few times. This chain links TRBV12-3 or TRBV12-4 with TRBJ2-3, with D tentatively TRBD1 (6 bases). The CDR3 sequence is 14 residues long. Trimming removed 6 bases from V and 4 bases from J, with 14 bases in between. CDR3 coding DNA: TGTGCCAGCAGAAGCGAGGCAGGGGCAGATACGCAGTATTTT. This translates into CASRSEAGADTQYF.

This clonotype was found a few times. The rearrangement links TRBV12-3 or TRBV12-4 to TRBJ2-7, with 9 bases fitting TRBD2. V shed 5 bases, J shed 2 bases, and the junction held 13 bases outside the gene matches. There are 17 residues in the CDR3. The CDR3 protein is CASSGLFGREGTYEQYF. In DNA, the CDR3 is TGTGCCAGCAGTGGCCTGTTTGGGCGGGAGGGAACCTACGAGCAGTACTTC.

This clonotype has more than one count but fewer than ten. V is TRBV7-2 and J is TRBJ1-1; D unresolved. The V gene's germline CDR1 is SGHTA and CDR2 FQGNSA. V was clipped by 1 base and J by 1 base, with 7 bases between them. The CDR3 sequence is 14 residues long. CDR3 region: CASSLELGNTEAFF. DNA of the CDR3: TGTGCCAGCAGCTTAGAGCTGGGGAACACTGAAGCTTTCTTT.

This sequence joins TRBV20-1 and TRBJ2-1, with 14 bases fitting TRBD2. The V gene's germline CDR1 is DFQATT and CDR2 SNEGSKA (reference sequence). The CDR3 extends over 16 amino acids. J lost 7 bases, V lost 2 bases, and 7 bases had no gene match. The CDR3 sequence is CSARLGLAGGGNEQFF. The DNA of the CDR3 is TGCAGTGCTAGACTCGGACTAGCGGGAGGTGGGAATGAGCAGTTCTTC.

The gene calls are TRBV29-1 and TRBJ1-3; weak D call: TRBD1 (6 bases). Germline-derived CDR1 and CDR2 are SQVTM and ANQGSEA. This CDR3 has 14 amino acids. V lost 6 bases and J 0 bases, leaving 12 bases between the germline ends. The CDR3 DNA follows: TGCAGCGTGCACCAGGGGATCTCTGGAAACACCATATATTTT. Amino acid sequence: CSVHQGISGNTIYF. Variable domain in full (rest from reference TRBV29-1 and TRBJ1-3): SAVISQKPSRDICQRGTSLTIQCQVDSQVTMMFWYRQQPGQSLTLIATANQGSEATYESGFVIDKFPISRPNLTFSTLTVSNMSPEDSSIYLCSVHQGISGNTIYFGEGSWLTVV.

On this clonotype itself: A read error may be the cause here, since a much bigger clone is one base away. The chain combines TRBV4-2 with TRBJ2-4; 8 bases are a match to TRBD2. Germline CDR1 and CDR2: LGHNA and YNFKEQ. The length of the CDR3 is 14 residues. The junction had 8 bases not matched to a gene; V was cut back by 2 bases and J by 11 bases. CDR3 DNA sequence: TGTGCCAGCAGCCAAAAGCCTGAGCGGGGGTTTCAGTACTTC. It specifies CASSQKPERGFQYF.

The chain couples TRBV7-2 to TRBJ2-1; D is perhaps TRBD2 (7 bases). Per the germline V gene, CDR1 is SGHTA and CDR2 is FQGNSA. There are 15 residues in the CDR3. Trimming pared 1 base from V and 6 bases from J, leaving 13 bases between. The chain's CDR3 is CASSLGGASGNEQFF. The CDR3 DNA sequence: TGTGCCAGCAGCTTAGGGGGGGCTAGCGGCAATGAGCAGTTCTTC.

The sample holds a few counts of this clonotype. V gene TRBV27 combines with J gene TRBJ2-7; D possibly uses TRBD1 or TRBD2 (6 bases each). The ends were cut back, 5 bases at V and 2 bases at J, with 10 bases in the middle. The CDR3 extends over 13 amino acids. CDR1 is MNHEY and CDR2 is SMNVEV in the germline V gene (reference sequence). In nucleotides, the CDR3 is TGTGCCAGCAGTCAAGGGGGGCCCTACGAGCAGTACTTC. It codes for CASSQGGPYEQYF.

The gene calls are TRBV4-1 and TRBJ2-1, with a tentative D call TRBD2 (5 bases). The CDR3 is 13 residues long. Germline loops: CDR1 MGHRA, CDR2 YSYEKL. Deletions cut 1 base from V and 13 bases from J, with 14 bases between. The CDR3 DNA is TGCGCCAGCAGCCAAGTTCAGGACTTAGGACAGTTCTTC. Its protein is CASSQVQDLGQFF.

With respect to this clonotype: One end of the junction fails to match germline, which may point to a read error. The rearrangement uses TRBV2 and TRBJ1-4; D unresolved. Germline V gene data show CDR1 as SNHLY and CDR2 as FYNNEI. The CDR3 runs to 13 residues. The CDR3 DNA is TGTGCCAGCAGTGAAGTTTGGCAGACTAAGGAAGATTTT. Its translation is CASSEVWQTKEDF.

The chain recombines TRBV15 with TRBJ1-6; a possible D gene is TRBD1 (5 bases). V was pared by 7 bases and J by 8 bases, with 15 bases between. The V gene's germline CDR1 is LNHNV and CDR2 YYDKDF (reference sequence). The CDR3 consists of 14 residues. DNA of the CDR3: TGTGCCACCAACAAGGGGCAGGGTTATTCACCCCTCCACTTT. Amino acids: CATNKGQGYSPLHF.

The CDR3 nucleotides read TGTGCCAGCAGCCCCCGAGGGAGTAAAGGGGAGACCCAGTACTTC. Translated: CASSPRGSKGETQYF. J is TRBJ2-5 and V is TRBV3-1; weak D call: TRBD2 (5 bases). The CDR3 length is 15 residues. Per germline, CDR1 LGHDT and CDR2 YNNKEL (reference sequence). Trimming stripped 4 bases from V and 5 bases from J, with 17 bases between.

The chain is built from TRBV7-9 and TRBJ1-3, with D unclear. This CDR3 contains 16 residues. The V gene lost 0 bases and the J gene lost 0 bases, with 9 bases spanning the gap. Germline values: CDR1 SEHNR, CDR2 FQNEAQ (reference sequence). The DNA for the CDR3 is TGTGCCAGCAGCTTAGCAGGGCAGTACTCTGGAAACACCATATATTTT. Translation: CASSLAGQYSGNTIYF.

There are a few counts of this clonotype. The CDR3 protein is CASSSYSGLAGGLREQYF. The CDR3 DNA sequence: TGTGCCAGCAGTTCCTACTCCGGACTAGCGGGAGGTTTGAGGGAGCAGTACTTC. This sequence joins TRBV12-3 or TRBV12-4 and TRBJ2-7, with TRBD2 matching over 14 bases. V gave up 4 bases and J gave up 7 bases; unmatched junction bases: 15. This CDR3 has 18 residues.

The table lists this clonotype with a few counts. The gene calls are TRBV25-1 and TRBJ2-1; either TRBD1 or TRBD2 may fit D (5 bases each). Trimming removed 8 bases at V and 7 bases at J, with 12 bases between. The CDR3 is 12 amino acids. CDR1 MGHDK and CDR2 SYGVNS come from the germline V gene. Written as DNA, the CDR3 is TGTGCCAGCGGGACCTCAGGGAATGAGCAGTTCTTC. Translating it yields CASGTSGNEQFF.

This clonotype was counted at least ten times. The chain employs TRBV7-8 and TRBJ2-1; no reliable D call. V gave up 8 bases and J gave up 1 base, with 12 bases separating them. The germline CDR1 and CDR2 sequences are SGHVS and FQNEAQ. The CDR3 spans 14 residues. Here the CDR3 reads CASQVMGSYNEQFF. The CDR3 DNA is TGTGCCAGCCAGGTGATGGGGTCCTACAATGAGCAGTTCTTC.

A few counts support this clonotype. This sequence joins TRBV9 and TRBJ2-2; 11 bases align to TRBD2. CDR1 and CDR2 from the germline V gene are SGDLS and YYNGEE. The J segment lost 2 bases and the V segment lost 0 bases, leaving 0 bases of the junction unmatched. This CDR3 comprises 16 residues. This chain's CDR3 is CASSVGLAGNTGELFF. CDR3 nucleotide sequence: TGTGCCAGCAGCGTAGGACTAGCGGGAAACACCGGGGAGCTGTTTTTT.

This clonotype was counted only a few times. The rearrangement uses TRBV18 and TRBJ2-5; TRBD1 matches 9 bases. V was pared by 4 bases and J by 2 bases, with 5 bases of the junction left unmatched. Germline lookup yields CDR1 KGHSH and CDR2 LQKENI. The CDR3 runs 15 residues. CDR3 loop: CASSRDRGVQETQYF. CDR3 in DNA: TGTGCCAGCTCACGTGACAGGGGGGTGCAAGAGACCCAGTACTTC.

The chain couples TRBV10-3 to TRBJ2-1, with a possible D match to TRBD2 (6 bases). The germline V and J ends were trimmed by 2 bases and 5 bases, with 13 bases remaining between them. Looked up from germline, CDR1 is ENHRY and CDR2 is SYGVKD. This CDR3 contains 15 residues. CDR3 region: CAISERSGSDNEQFF. CDR3 nucleotides: TGTGCCATCAGTGAGCGGAGCGGGTCGGACAATGAGCAGTTCTTC.

The sample holds a few counts of this clonotype. The V call is TRBV20-1, the J call TRBJ2-3; D is possibly TRBD2 (6 bases). V lost 4 bases and J 6 bases, leaving 17 bases between the germline ends. The germline gives CDR1 DFQATT, CDR2 SNEGSKA (reference sequence). The CDR3 spans 14 residues. The CDR3 DNA reads TGCAGTGCTAACCGGGACTCCCGGCCTGATACGCAGTATTTT. It encodes CSANRDSRPDTQYF.

The genes are TRBV3-1 and TRBJ2-1, with 16 bases identical to TRBD2. There are 17 residues in the CDR3. The V segment lost 5 bases and the J segment 10 bases; nucleotides outside the gene matches: 11. From germline, CDR1 is LGHDT and CDR2 YNNKEL (reference sequence). The DNA for the CDR3 is TGTGCCAGCAGCTATCACGGGACTAGCGGGGGGGCGAGGGAGCAGTTCTTC. This codes for CASSYHGTSGGAREQFF.

The rearrangement uses TRBV4-3 and TRBJ1-4; TRBD1 agrees at 8 bases. V gave up 0 bases and J gave up 8 bases; unmatched junction bases: 8. CDR3 length: 16 amino acids. From germline, CDR1 is LGHNA and CDR2 YSLEER. CDR3 nucleotide sequence: TGCGCCAGCAGCCAAGATTCGGCGGCAGGGGGCGAAAAACTGTTTTTT. Protein sequence: CASSQDSAAGGEKLFF.

This clonotype was seen only a few times. The rearrangement joins TRBV20-1 to TRBJ1-1; no definite D call. The germline V gene has CDR1 DFQATT and CDR2 SNEGSKA (reference sequence). Trimming shortened V by 6 bases and J by 1 base, and 12 bases separated the two germline ends. This CDR3 has 13 residues. The CDR3: CSAPRRKNTEAFF. The CDR3 nucleotides read TGCAGTGCCCCCCGGAGAAAGAACACTGAAGCTTTCTTT.

This clonotype was detected a few times. CDR3 in DNA: TGTGCCAGCAGCTCCGGCGGACAGGGGGGCAATCAGCCCCAGCATTTT. It specifies CASSSGGQGGNQPQHF. The V call is TRBV13, the J call TRBJ1-5; 10 bases map to TRBD1. The V gene's germline CDR1 is PRHDT and CDR2 FYEKMQ (reference sequence). Trimming took 4 bases from V and 2 from J; bases not matched to a gene: 5. The CDR3 has 16 amino acids.

This clonotype was detected a few times. This chain links TRBV20-1 with TRBJ2-7; TRBD1 matches at 8 bases. The CDR3 is 14 residues long. The germline CDR1 and CDR2 sequences are DFQATT and SNEGSKA (reference sequence). J lost 1 base, V lost 5 bases, and 7 bases had no gene match. CDR3: CSAQTGEGSYEQYF. CDR3 coding DNA: TGCAGTGCTCAGACAGGGGAAGGGTCCTACGAGCAGTACTTC.

The genes are TRBV5-1 and TRBJ2-3, with D possibly TRBD2 on 5 matching bases. CDR3 size: 17 residues. Trimming took off 4 bases at V and 0 bases at J, with 18 bases between the two ends. The germline V gene encodes CDR1 SGHRS and CDR2 YFSETQ. CDR3 in amino acids: CASSPSGGGFSTDTQYF. The CDR3 DNA reads as TGCGCCAGCAGCCCATCCGGCGGCGGGTTTAGCACAGATACGCAGTATTTT.